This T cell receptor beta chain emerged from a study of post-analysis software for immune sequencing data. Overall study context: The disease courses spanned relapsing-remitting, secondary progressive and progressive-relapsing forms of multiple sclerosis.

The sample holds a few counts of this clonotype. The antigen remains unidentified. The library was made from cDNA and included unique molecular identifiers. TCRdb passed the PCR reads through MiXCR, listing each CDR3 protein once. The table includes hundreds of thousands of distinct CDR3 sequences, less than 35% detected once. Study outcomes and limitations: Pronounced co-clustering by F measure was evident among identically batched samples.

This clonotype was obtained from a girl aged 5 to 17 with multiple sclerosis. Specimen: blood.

CDR3 sequence: CASSLVSGEANVLTF. The CDR3 nucleotides are TGCGCCAGCAGCTTGGTATCGGGTGAGGCCAACGTCCTGACTTTC. V and J are TRBV5-1 and TRBJ2-6; no clear D. CDR3 length: 15 amino acids. Between the trimmed V and J ends, which lost 0 bases and 6 bases, there was a span of 10 bases. In germline, CDR1 is SGHRS, CDR2 YFSETQ.